This T cell receptor beta chain was sequenced for a study of T cell repertoires in cytomegalovirus infection. This clonotype turned up a few times. The target antigen is unknown. Between the trimmed V and J ends, which lost 6 bases and 3 bases, there was a span of 12 bases. Germline values: CDR1 MNHNS, CDR2 SASEGT. The CDR3 sequence is 13 residues long. MiXCR was run by TCRdb on the reads, yielding one entry per CDR3 protein. The sample carries 900,000 to 950,000 distinct CDR3 sequences, approximately 31% recorded once. The clonotype originates from a human donor in good health (CMV status not recorded). Some clones in this sample may be carry-over from other donors' samples. The sample was cultured CD8+ T cells from PBMCs, taken from culture after CMV antigen stimulation. The V gene is TRBV6-1, the J gene TRBJ2-7; D may be TRBD1 (5 bases). The CDR3 DNA reads as TGTGCCAGCAGCCAGGGATTAAACTACGAGCAGTACGTC. Residues: CASSQGLNYEQYV.